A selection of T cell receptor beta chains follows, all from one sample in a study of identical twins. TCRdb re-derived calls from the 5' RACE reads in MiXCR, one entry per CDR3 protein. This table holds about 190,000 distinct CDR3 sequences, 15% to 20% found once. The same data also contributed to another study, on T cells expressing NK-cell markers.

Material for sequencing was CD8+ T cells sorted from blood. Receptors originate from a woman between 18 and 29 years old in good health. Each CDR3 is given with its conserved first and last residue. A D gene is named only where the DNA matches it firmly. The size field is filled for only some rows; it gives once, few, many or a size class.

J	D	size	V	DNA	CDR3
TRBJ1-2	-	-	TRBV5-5	TGTGCCAGCAGCTTGTCACTAGGGCGAGGAGGCTACACCTTC	CASSLSLGRGGYTF
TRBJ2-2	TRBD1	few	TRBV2	TGTGCCAGCCTTGGGACAGGAGAGAACACCGGGGAGCTGTTTTTT	CASLGTGENTGELFF
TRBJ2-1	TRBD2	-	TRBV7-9	TGTGCCAGCAGCTCCTGGACTAGCGGAGACAATGAGCAGTTCTTC	CASSSWTSGDNEQFF
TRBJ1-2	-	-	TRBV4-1	TGCGCCAGCAGACCCGGACAGAACTATGGCTACACCTTC	CASRPGQNYGYTF
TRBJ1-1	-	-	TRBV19	TGTGCCAGTAGCTGGGGGCAGGAAGCTTTCTTT	CASSWGQEAFF
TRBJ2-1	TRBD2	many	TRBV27	TGTGCCAGCAGTTTAGGGACTAGCGGGAGCTACAATGAGCAGTTCTTC	CASSLGTSGSYNEQFF
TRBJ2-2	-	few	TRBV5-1	TGCGCCAGCAGCTTGGGATTTAATATGGCCGGGGAGCTGTTTTTT	CASSLGFNMAGELFF
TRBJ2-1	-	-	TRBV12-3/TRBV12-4	TGTGCCAGCAGTTTTAAGGTGACCGAGCAGTTCTTC	CASSFKVTEQFF
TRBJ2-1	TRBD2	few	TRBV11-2	TGTGCCAGCAGGATAGTCGGACTAGCGGGACCTCGGGAGCAGTTCTTC	CASRIVGLAGPREQFF
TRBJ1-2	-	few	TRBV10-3	TGTGCCATCAGTGAGTCCCCGGAACACTATGGCTACACCTTC	CAISESPEHYGYTF
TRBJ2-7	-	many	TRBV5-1	TGCGCCAGCAGCTTGGAGGCAGGGGTCTCCTACGAGCAGTACTTC	CASSLEAGVSYEQYF
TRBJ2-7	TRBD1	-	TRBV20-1	TGCAGTGTTTGGGGACAGGGGGCGGTCGAGCAGTACTTC	CSVWGQGAVEQYF
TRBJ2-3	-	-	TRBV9	TGTGCCAGCAGCGTAAAAAGACAGGAGAGCACAGATACGCAGTATTTT	CASSVKRQESTDTQYF
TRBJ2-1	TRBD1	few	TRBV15	TGTGCCACCAGCAGAGATAAAGGGACAGGGGCGTCGGATGAGCAGTTCTTC	CATSRDKGTGASDEQFF
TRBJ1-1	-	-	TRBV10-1	TGCGTCAGCAGTGTGGACTCGGTGAACACTGAAGCTTTCTTT	CVSSVDSVNTEAFF
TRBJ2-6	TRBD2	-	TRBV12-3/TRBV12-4	TGTGCCAGCACTTCATCCGGGGGGGGAACTGGGGCCAACGTCCTGACTTTC	CASTSSGGGTGANVLTF
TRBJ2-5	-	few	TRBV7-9	TGTGCCAGCAGCCGTTACGCCGGAGAGACCCAGTACTTC	CASSRYAGETQYF
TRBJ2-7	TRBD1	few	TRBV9	TGTGCCAGCAGCGCCTACACAGGGGGCGGTCCCTACGAGCAGTACTTC	CASSAYTGGGPYEQYF
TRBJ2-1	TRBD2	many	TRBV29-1	TGCAGCGTTGGTGGCGGGAGAAGTTATGAGCAGTTCTTC	CSVGGGRSYEQFF
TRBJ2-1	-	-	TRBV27	TGTGCCAGTCGTCTTCTTTGGGCAGGGGGAGGTGAGCAGTTCTTC	CASRLLWAGGGEQFF
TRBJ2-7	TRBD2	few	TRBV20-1	TGCAGTGCTAGAGATCAGACTAGCGGCTACGAGCAGTACTTC	CSARDQTSGYEQYF
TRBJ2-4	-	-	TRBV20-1	TGCAGTGCTAGAGATTCGGCAGAAAACATTCAGTACTTC	CSARDSAENIQYF
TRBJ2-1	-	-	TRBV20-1	TGCTGTGCTAGGGACTCCTTAGCCCCCTCCTACAATGAGCAGTTCTTC	CCARDSLAPSYNEQFF
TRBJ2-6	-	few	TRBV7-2	TGTGCCAGCAGCCCTCCCTCTGGGGCCAACGTCCTGACTTTC	CASSPPSGANVLTF
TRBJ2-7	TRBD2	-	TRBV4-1	TGCGCCAGCAGCCAAGCATGGGGGGGAGGAGAGGAGCAGTACTTC	CASSQAWGGGEEQYF
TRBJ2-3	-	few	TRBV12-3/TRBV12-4	TGTGCCAGCAGCCAGATCGGCAGCGGGCATTACACAGATACGCAGTATTTT	CASSQIGSGHYTDTQYF
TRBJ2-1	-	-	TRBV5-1	TGCGCCAGCAGCTTGGTGGGACTCTTTAATGAGCAGTTCTTC	CASSLVGLFNEQFF
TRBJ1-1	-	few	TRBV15	TGTGCCACCAGCAGAGTCAGGAACACTGAAGCTTTCTTT	CATSRVRNTEAFF
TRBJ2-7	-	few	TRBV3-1	TGTGCCAGCAGTACAACCCTTCCAGACCGGGACTCTCTGTACGAGCAGTACTTC	CASSTTLPDRDSLYEQYF